This TCR beta chain stems from a study of vaccination and CD4 T cells after COVID-19. Germline V gives CDR1 LNHNV, CDR2 YYDKDF (reference sequence). This CDR3 contains 13 residues. V lost 0 bases, J lost 9 bases, and 9 bases lay in between. As for time point: late sampling 161 to 241 days after vaccination in a few convalescent patients. The sample's treatment: approximately nine-day PBMC culture with coronavirus spike peptide pools or control peptides (ViraFEST assay). Negative selection was the method that isolated CD4+ T cells after more than eight days of culture. To note about this clonotype: Its antigen remains unknown.

The Oncomine TCR Beta short-read assay sequenced DNA from cultured CD4+ T cells. MiXCR, run by TCRdb on the PCR reads, gives a single entry per CDR3 protein. The repertoire holds some 15,000 distinct CDR3 sequences, roughly 48% seen once, with roughly 21% in the top ten. The sequencing here drew on CD4+ T cells from blood, cultured in vitro, taken about 7 months after SARS-CoV-2 vaccination. The chain links TRBV15 to TRBJ2-1; D possibly corresponds to TRBD2 (5 bases). This clonotype originated in a human donor who had recovered from COVID-19. In DNA, the CDR3 is TGTGCCACCAGCAGAGATGGTGAGGGTGAGCAGTTCTTC. Translating gives CATSRDGEGEQFF.